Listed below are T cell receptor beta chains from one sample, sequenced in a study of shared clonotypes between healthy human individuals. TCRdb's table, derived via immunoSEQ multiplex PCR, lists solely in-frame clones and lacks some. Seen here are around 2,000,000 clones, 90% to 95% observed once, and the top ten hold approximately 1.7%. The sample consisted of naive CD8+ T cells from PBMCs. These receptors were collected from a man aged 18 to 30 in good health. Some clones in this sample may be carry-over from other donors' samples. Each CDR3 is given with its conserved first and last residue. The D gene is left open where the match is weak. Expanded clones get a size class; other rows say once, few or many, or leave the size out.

CDR3aa: CASSSRLVSYNEQFF; CDR3nt: TGTGCCAGCAGCTCCCGACTGGTCTCCTACAATGAGCAGTTCTTC; v_gene: TRBV11-2; abundance: .; d_gene: .; j_gene: TRBJ2-1
CDR3aa: CASSPPGQGADEQYF; CDR3nt: TGTGCCAGCTCACCACCGGGACAGGGGGCGGACGAGCAGTACTTC; v_gene: TRBV18; abundance: .; d_gene: TRBD1; j_gene: TRBJ2-7
CDR3aa: CASSPSTGPYNEQFF; CDR3nt: TGTGCCAGCAGTCCCTCAACCGGGCCCTACAATGAGCAGTTCTTC; v_gene: TRBV6-6; abundance: .; d_gene: .; j_gene: TRBJ2-1
CDR3aa: CASSWDRSYEQYF; CDR3nt: TGTGCCAGCAGCTGGGACAGGTCCTACGAGCAGTACTTC; v_gene: TRBV5-6; abundance: .; d_gene: TRBD1; j_gene: TRBJ2-7
CDR3aa: CASSQVGLTSAGPYNEQFF; CDR3nt: TGCGCCAGCAGCCAAGTGGGCTTAACTAGCGCGGGACCATACAATGAGCAGTTCTTC; v_gene: TRBV4-1; abundance: .; d_gene: TRBD2; j_gene: TRBJ2-1
CDR3aa: CASSPGAWTEAFF; CDR3nt: TGTGCCAGCAGCCCGGGGGCTTGGACTGAAGCTTTCTTT; v_gene: TRBV14; abundance: .; d_gene: .; j_gene: TRBJ1-1
CDR3aa: CASIRQGDTEAFF; CDR3nt: TGTGCCAGTATCCGACAGGGAGACACTGAAGCTTTCTTT; v_gene: TRBV19; abundance: .; d_gene: TRBD1; j_gene: TRBJ1-1
CDR3aa: CASSVGDRVYGYTF; CDR3nt: TGTGCCAGCAGCGTAGGGGACAGGGTGTATGGCTACACCTTC; v_gene: TRBV9; abundance: .; d_gene: TRBD1; j_gene: TRBJ1-2
CDR3aa: CASSFDLDTEAFF; CDR3nt: TGTGCCAGCAGTTTTGACTTGGACACTGAAGCTTTCTTT; v_gene: TRBV6-5; abundance: .; d_gene: .; j_gene: TRBJ1-1
CDR3aa: CASSRGAGGMVGELFF; CDR3nt: TGTGCCAGCAGTCGAGGGGCAGGGGGCATGGTCGGGGAGCTGTTTTTT; v_gene: TRBV27; abundance: .; d_gene: TRBD1; j_gene: TRBJ2-2
CDR3aa: CSGGDRGSYNEQFF; CDR3nt: TGCAGCGGGGGGGACAGGGGCTCCTACAATGAGCAGTTCTTC; v_gene: TRBV29-1; abundance: .; d_gene: TRBD1; j_gene: TRBJ2-1
CDR3aa: CASSLSGGTLLNEKLFF; CDR3nt: TGTGCCAGCAGTTTATCGGGAGGGACACTGTTGAATGAAAAACTGTTTTTT; v_gene: TRBV27; abundance: .; d_gene: .; j_gene: TRBJ1-4
CDR3aa: CASSQELTPRYEQFF; CDR3nt: TGTGCCAGCAGCCAAGAATTAACTCCCCGCTATGAGCAGTTCTTC; v_gene: TRBV4-2; abundance: .; d_gene: .; j_gene: TRBJ2-1
CDR3aa: CSAEWWREVDDEQFF; CDR3nt: TGCAGCGCCGAATGGTGGCGGGAGGTGGATGATGAGCAGTTCTTC; v_gene: TRBV29-1; abundance: .; d_gene: TRBD2; j_gene: TRBJ2-1
CDR3aa: CASSTPWGDEGNTEAFF; CDR3nt: TGTGCCAGTAGTACCCCCTGGGGCGACGAGGGAAACACTGAAGCTTTCTTT; v_gene: TRBV19; abundance: few; d_gene: .; j_gene: TRBJ1-1
CDR3aa: CASSVQGIRQETQYF; CDR3nt: TGCGCCAGCAGCGTACAGGGGATCCGCCAAGAGACCCAGTACTTC; v_gene: TRBV5-1; abundance: once; d_gene: TRBD1; j_gene: TRBJ2-5
CDR3aa: CAIRTGTPTLYEQYF; CDR3nt: TGTGCCATCAGGACCGGGACACCTACCCTCTACGAGCAGTACTTC; v_gene: TRBV10-3; abundance: .; d_gene: .; j_gene: TRBJ2-7
CDR3aa: CASSLFQGNEKLFF; CDR3nt: TGTGCCAGCAGTTTATTCCAGGGTAATGAAAAACTGTTTTTT; v_gene: TRBV28; abundance: .; d_gene: .; j_gene: TRBJ1-4
CDR3aa: CASRTGDEDEKLFF; CDR3nt: TGTGCCAGCAGGACAGGGGATGAGGATGAAAAACTGTTTTTT; v_gene: TRBV28; abundance: once; d_gene: TRBD1; j_gene: TRBJ1-4
CDR3aa: CASIPLRTPYNEQFF; CDR3nt: TGTGCCAGCATCCCCCTAAGGACTCCTTACAATGAGCAGTTCTTC; v_gene: TRBV28; abundance: once; d_gene: .; j_gene: TRBJ2-1
CDR3aa: CASSYSRPAYNEQFF; CDR3nt: TGTGCCAGCAGTTACTCGAGACCGGCTTACAATGAGCAGTTCTTC; v_gene: TRBV6-5; abundance: .; d_gene: .; j_gene: TRBJ2-1
CDR3aa: CASSQELAGPVETQYF; CDR3nt: TGTGCCAGCAGCCAGGAACTAGCGGGACCCGTGGAGACCCAGTACTTC; v_gene: TRBV4-2; abundance: .; d_gene: TRBD2; j_gene: TRBJ2-5